This TCR beta chain was retrieved from a study of human T cells and chemical hapten exposure. Study conclusions and caveats: Expanded TCRs grouped into significantly more large CDR3 similarity clusters than controls produced. Alopecia was present in the donors, so their immune response may differ from healthy people's.

Time point: patch test 3, about 24 weeks after DPC sensitization. Treatment noted: therapeutic diphenylcyclopropenone sensitization with weekly scalp DPC. Comments on this clonotype: The antigen is not known.

In germline, CDR1 is LGHNA, CDR2 YNFKEQ. V gave up 2 bases and J gave up 9 bases, with 16 bases separating them. The CDR3 has 14 amino acids. The library put unique molecular identifiers onto individual cDNA molecules. TCRdb independently ran MiXCR on the RACE reads; one entry per CDR3 protein. This sample has 150,000 to 200,000 distinct CDR3 sequences; about 30% occur once, and the top ten carry roughly 2%. The receptor's source is a woman between 18 and 29 years old with alopecia areata. Some clones in this sample may be carry-over from other donors' samples. The sample in question was whole blood, obtained in connection with sensitization to the hapten diphenylcyclopropenone (DPC). The chain has TRBV4-2 and TRBJ2-5; D possibly corresponds to TRBD1 (6 bases). CDR3 sequence (DNA): TGTGCCAGCAGCCAATTGCAGGGGACGGAGGCCCAGTACTTC. Translated, it gives CASSQLQGTEAQYF.